This T cell receptor (beta chain) was profiled in a study of identical twins. Study-level points and caveats: It was cross-sectional statistical analysis, not following the same donors, that the conclusions relied on. Out-of-frame alpha sequences common to twins exhibited an excess of low generation probability.

Losses at the gene ends were 3 bases for V and 1 base for J; bases not matched to a gene: 15. CDR1 SNHLY and CDR2 FYNNEI come from the germline V gene. The CDR3 spans 19 residues. A universal primer site came from template switching; cDNA carried unique molecular identifiers. TCRdb itself ran the 5' RACE reads through MiXCR, one entry per CDR3 protein. The profile shows about 700,000 distinct CDR3 sequences, about 9.4% of them singletons. The table lists this clonotype with a few counts. Antigen specificity is unknown. Another study also made use of these data, one on yellow fever vaccine responses in identical twins.

The sample taken for sequencing was PBMCs. The source is a woman under 30 in good health. The chain is built from TRBV2 and TRBJ2-5, with 9 nucleotides matching TRBD2. The CDR3 region has the DNA TGTGCCAGCAGTGACCCCCTAGCGGGAAAGAGTCAAGGCCAAGAGACCCAGTACTTC. Amino acids: CASSDPLAGKSQGQETQYF.